This T cell receptor beta chain was obtained from a study of blood T cells in healthy people across ages. Study-wide points: Getting older went along with TCR beta diversity per million T cells dropping roughly linearly.

Whenever a sample was processed, at least 7 million PBMCs were isolated. At least 6 micrograms of total RNA were extracted per sample. Looked up from germline, CDR1 is SGDLS and CDR2 is YYNGEE. This CDR3 region has 15 residues. V lost 0 bases to trimming and J lost 6 bases; unmatched junction nucleotides: 5. About this clonotype: The antigen is undetermined.

Next came a second PCR, run for roughly 6 to 11 cycles, which used a sample-barcoded 5' primer along with a J-beta primer mix. Per sample, CDR3-containing paired-end reads numbered at least 3 million. TCRdb re-analysed the 5' RACE reads in MiXCR, keeping a single row per CDR3 protein. The sample comprises some 1 million distinct CDR3 sequences, less than 50% of which are singletons, and approximately 20% rests with the top ten. Sequences were obtained from blood. The chain uses TRBV9 and TRBJ1-1; 10 bases are a match to TRBD1. This sequence was found in a woman aged 55-75 years in good health. The CDR3 spells CASSVDGTGDAEAFF. In nucleotides, the CDR3 is TGTGCCAGCAGCGTAGACGGGACAGGGGACGCTGAAGCTTTCTTT.